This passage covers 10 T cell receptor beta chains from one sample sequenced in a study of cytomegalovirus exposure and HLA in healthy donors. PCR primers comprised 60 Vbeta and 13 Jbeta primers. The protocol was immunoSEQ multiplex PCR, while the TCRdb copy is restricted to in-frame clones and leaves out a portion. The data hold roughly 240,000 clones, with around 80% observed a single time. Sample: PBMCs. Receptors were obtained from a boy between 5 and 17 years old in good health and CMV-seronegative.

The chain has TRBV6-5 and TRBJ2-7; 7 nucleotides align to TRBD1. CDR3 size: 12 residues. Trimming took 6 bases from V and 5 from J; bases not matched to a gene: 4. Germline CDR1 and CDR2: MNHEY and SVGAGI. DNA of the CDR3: TGTGCCAGCAGCCGACAGGGCCACGAGCAGTACTTC. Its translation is CASSRQGHEQYF.

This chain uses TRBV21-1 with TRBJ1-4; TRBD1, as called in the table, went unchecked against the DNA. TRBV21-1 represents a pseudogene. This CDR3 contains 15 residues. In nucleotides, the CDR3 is TGTGCCAGCAGCAGATGGGACAGGGTTGGAGAAAAACTGTTTTTT. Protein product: CASSRWDRVGEKLFF.

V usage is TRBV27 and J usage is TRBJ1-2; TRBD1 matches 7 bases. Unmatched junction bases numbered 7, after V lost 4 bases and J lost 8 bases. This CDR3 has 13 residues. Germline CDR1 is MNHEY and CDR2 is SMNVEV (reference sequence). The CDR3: CASSSFDREGYTF. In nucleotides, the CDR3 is TGTGCCAGCAGTTCCTTCGACAGGGAGGGCTACACCTTC.

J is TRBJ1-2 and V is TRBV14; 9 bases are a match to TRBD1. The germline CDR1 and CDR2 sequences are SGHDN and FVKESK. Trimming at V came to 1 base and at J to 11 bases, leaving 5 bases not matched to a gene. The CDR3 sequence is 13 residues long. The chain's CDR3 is CASSQGTGALYTF. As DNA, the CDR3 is TGTGCCAGCAGCCAAGGGACAGGGGCCCTATACACCTTC. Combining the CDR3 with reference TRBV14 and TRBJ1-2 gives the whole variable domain EAGVTQFPSHSVIEKGQTVTLRCDPISGHDNLYWYRRVMGKEIKFLLHFVKESKQDESGMPNNRFLAERTGGTYSTLKVQPAELEDSGVYFCASSQGTGALYTFGSGTRLTVV.

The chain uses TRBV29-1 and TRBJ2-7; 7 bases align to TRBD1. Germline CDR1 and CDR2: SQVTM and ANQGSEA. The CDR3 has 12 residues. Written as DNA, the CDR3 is TGCGCCACAGGGGAAGGTCCCTACGAGCAGTACTTC. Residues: CATGEGPYEQYF.

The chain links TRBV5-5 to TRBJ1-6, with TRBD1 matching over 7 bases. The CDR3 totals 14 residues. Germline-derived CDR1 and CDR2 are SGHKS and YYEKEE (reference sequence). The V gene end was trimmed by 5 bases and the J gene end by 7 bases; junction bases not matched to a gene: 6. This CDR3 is CASRPGTANSPLHF. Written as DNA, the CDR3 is TGTGCCAGCAGACCCGGGACAGCCAATTCACCCCTCCACTTT.

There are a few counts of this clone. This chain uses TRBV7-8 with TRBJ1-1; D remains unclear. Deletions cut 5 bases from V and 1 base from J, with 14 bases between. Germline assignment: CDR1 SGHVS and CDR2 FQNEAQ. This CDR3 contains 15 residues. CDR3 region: CASSPLSRGNTEAFF. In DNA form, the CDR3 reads TGTGCCAGCAGCCCTCTCTCAAGAGGGAACACTGAAGCTTTCTTT.

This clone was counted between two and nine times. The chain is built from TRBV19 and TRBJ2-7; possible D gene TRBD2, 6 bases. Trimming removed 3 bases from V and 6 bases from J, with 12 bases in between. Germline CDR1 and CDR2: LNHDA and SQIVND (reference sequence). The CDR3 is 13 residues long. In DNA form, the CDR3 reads TGTGCCAGTAGTATGGCGGGGATGTGCGAGCAGTACTTC. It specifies CASSMAGMCEQYF.

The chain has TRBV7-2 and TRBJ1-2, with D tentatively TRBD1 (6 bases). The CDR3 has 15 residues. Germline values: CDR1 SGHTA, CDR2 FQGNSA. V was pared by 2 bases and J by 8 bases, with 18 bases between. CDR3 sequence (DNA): TGTGCCAGCAGCTTAACAGGGCAGGAAGGTGAAGGCTACACCTTC. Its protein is CASSLTGQEGEGYTF.

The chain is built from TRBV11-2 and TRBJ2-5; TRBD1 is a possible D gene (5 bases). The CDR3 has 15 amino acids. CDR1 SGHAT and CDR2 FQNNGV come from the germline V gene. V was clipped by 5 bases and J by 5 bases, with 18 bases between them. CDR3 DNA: TGTGCCAGCAGCCCCACGGGCCGACAGTGGGAGACCCAGTACTTC. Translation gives CASSPTGRQWETQYF.